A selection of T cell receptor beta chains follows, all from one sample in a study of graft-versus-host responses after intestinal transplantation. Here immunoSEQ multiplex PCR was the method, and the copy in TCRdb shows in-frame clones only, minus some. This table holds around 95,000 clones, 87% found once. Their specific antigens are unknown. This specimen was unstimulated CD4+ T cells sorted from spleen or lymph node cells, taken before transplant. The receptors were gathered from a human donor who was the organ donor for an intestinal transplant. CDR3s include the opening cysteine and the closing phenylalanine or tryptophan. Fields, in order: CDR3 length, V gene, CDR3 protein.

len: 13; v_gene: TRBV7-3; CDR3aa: CASSLIGEGNKYF
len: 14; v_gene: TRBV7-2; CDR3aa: CASSTRQGRQPQHF
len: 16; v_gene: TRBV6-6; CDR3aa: CASRLSSMGGDTEAFF
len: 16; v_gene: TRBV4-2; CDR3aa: CASSQLTGPLWNEQYF
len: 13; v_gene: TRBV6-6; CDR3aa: CASSYVLNQPQHF
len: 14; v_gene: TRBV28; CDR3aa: CASSLYRDLYGYTF
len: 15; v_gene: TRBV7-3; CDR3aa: CASSLNPYPTDTQYF
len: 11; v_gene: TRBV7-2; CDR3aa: CASSLVSEQYF
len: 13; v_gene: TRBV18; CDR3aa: CASSRGEGHGAFF
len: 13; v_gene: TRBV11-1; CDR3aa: CASSLGTASEAFF
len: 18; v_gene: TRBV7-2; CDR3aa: CASSLRERGSVAKNIQYF
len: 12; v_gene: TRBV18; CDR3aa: CASSPGLYEQYF
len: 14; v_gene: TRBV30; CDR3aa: CAWSARGGRETQYF
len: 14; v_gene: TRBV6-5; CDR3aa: CASSYPQGTGELFF
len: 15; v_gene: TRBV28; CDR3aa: CASKPVGASGYEQYF
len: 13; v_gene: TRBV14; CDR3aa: CASSQVQGGGYTF
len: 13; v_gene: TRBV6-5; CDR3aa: CASILPGSTEAFF
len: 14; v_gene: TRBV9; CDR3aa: CASSVNYGMDEQFF
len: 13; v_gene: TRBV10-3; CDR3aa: CAISEWRFYGYTF
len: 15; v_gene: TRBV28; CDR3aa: CASSFDWDRGEKLFF
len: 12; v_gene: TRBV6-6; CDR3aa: CASLSTGNTIYF
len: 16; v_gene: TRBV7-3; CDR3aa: CASSHPTGGYTGELFF
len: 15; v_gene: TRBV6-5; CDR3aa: CASSLEYRLNTEAFF
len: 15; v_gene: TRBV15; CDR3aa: CATSRERSETHGYTF
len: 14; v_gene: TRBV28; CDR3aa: CASSSGGSPDTQYF
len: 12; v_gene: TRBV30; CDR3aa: CAWNRFTDTQYF
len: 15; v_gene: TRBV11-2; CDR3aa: CASSLDLTDYTEAFF
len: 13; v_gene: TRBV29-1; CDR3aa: CSVSVGGYTEAFF
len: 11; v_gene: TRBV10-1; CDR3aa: CASSEHTEQYF
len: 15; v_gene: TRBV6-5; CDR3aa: CASRGTGYSNQPQHF
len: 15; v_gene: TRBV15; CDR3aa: CATSRVMNLNTEAFF
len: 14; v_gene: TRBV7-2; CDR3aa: CASSSRDRGYEQYF
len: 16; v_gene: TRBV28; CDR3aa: CASSLLSGQRPYEQYF
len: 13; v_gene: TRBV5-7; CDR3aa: CASSPPGVSGYTF
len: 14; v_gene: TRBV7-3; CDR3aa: CASSSGGPPYEQYF
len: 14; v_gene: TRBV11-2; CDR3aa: CASSLAPGSTPLHF
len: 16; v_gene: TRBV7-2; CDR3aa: CASSWDAGGSYNEQFF
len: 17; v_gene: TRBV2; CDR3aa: CASSPKTGIAGNQPQHF
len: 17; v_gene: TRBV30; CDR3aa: CAWSVSQKGASGNTIYF
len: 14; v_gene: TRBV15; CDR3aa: CATSRDQGIDTQYF
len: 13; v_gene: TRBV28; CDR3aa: CASLTGENEKLFF
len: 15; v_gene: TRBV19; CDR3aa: CASSIQLSSNQPQHF
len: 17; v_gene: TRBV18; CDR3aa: CASSPRDSKQPGNTIYF
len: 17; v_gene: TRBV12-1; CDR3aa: CASHLGFYERSNTEQYF